This TCR beta chain was recovered during a study of PD-L1 blockade in urothelial cancer. This CDR3 has 13 residues. Germline CDR1 is SNHLY and CDR2 is FYNNEI. Trimming left V 10 bases short and J 8 bases short, with 20 bases between. TCRdb keeps only in-frame clones here, not all; method: immunoSEQ multiplex PCR. This sample has some 100,000 clones; roughly nine tenths occur once, and the top ten carry over 0.8%. V gene TRBV2 combines with J gene TRBJ1-2; D perhaps matches TRBD1 (6 bases). The sequenced sample was PBMCs, obtained around atezolizumab (anti-PD-L1) treatment. This receptor was taken from a woman older than 75 with urothelial cancer. CDR3 region: CATKAQGVRGYTF. The CDR3 coding sequence is TGTGCCACCAAGGCACAGGGAGTTCGGGGCTACACCTTC. Variable domain in full (rest from reference TRBV2 and TRBJ1-2): EPEVTQTPSHQVTQMGQEVILRCVPISNHLYFYWYRQILGQKVEFLVSFYNNEISEKSEIFDDQFSVERPDGSNFTLKIRSTKLEDSAMYFCATKAQGVRGYTFGSGTRLTVV.